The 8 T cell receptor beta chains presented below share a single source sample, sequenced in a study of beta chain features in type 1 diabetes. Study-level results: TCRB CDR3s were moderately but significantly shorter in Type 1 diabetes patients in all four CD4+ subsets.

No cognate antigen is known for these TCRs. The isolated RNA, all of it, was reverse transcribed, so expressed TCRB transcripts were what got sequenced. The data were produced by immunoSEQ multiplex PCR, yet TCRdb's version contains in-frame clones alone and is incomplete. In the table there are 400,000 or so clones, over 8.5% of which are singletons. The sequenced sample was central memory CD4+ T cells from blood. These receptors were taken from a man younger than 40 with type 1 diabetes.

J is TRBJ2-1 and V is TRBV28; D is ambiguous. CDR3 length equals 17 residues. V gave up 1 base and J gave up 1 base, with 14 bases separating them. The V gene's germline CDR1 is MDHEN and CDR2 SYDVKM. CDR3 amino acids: CASSLSRLAVSYNEQFF. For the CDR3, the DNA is TGTGCCAGCAGTTTATCGCGCCTGGCGGTTTCCTACAATGAGCAGTTCTTC.

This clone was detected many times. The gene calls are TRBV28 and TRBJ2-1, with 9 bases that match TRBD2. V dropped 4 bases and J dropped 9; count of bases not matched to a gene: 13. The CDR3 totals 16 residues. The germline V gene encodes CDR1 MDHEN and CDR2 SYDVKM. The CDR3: CASSSPGVAGGGEQFF. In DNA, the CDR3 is TGTGCCAGCAGTTCACCGGGGGTCGCGGGAGGGGGTGAGCAGTTCTTC.

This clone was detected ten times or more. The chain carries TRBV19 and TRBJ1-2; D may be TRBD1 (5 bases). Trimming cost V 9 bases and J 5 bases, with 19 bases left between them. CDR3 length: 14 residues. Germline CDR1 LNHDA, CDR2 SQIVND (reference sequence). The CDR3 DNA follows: TGTGCCAGCCGACCGGGAGGGACGGATTATGGCTACACCTTC. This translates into CASRPGGTDYGYTF. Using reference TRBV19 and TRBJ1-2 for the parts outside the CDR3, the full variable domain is DGGITQSPKYLFRKEGQNVTLSCEQNLNHDAMYWYRQDPGQGLRLIYYSQIVNDFQKGDIAEGYSVSREKKESFPLTVTSAQKNPTAFYLCASRPGGTDYGYTFGSGTRLTVV.

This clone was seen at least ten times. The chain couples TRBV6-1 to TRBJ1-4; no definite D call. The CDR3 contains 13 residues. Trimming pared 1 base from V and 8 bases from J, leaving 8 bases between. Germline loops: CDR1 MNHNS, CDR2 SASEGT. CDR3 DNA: TGTGCCAGCAGTGAAGGGCAGGCGGAAAAACTGTTTTTT. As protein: CASSEGQAEKLFF.

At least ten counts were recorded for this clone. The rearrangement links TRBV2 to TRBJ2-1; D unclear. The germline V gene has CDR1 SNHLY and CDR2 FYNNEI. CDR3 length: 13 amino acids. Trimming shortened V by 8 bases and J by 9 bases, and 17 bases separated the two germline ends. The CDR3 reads CASLDTEYGEQFF. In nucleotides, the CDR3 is TGTGCCAGCCTAGACACTGAATACGGTGAGCAGTTCTTC.

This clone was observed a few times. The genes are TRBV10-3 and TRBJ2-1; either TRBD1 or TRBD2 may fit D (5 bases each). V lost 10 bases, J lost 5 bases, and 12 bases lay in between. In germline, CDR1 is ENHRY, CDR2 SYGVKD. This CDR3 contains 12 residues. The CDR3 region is CASRDGHNEQFF. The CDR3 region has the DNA TGTGCCAGCAGGGACGGGCACAATGAGCAGTTCTTC.

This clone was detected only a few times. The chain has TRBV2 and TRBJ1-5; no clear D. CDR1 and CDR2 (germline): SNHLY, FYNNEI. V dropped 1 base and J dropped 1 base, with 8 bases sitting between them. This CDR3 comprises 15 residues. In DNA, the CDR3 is TGTGCCAGCAGTGAAGTCAGGTCGAGCAATCAGCCCCAGCATTTT. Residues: CASSEVRSSNQPQHF. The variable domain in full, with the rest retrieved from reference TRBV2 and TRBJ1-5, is EPEVTQTPSHQVTQMGQEVILRCVPISNHLYFYWYRQILGQKVEFLVSFYNNEISEKSEIFDDQFSVERPDGSNFTLKIRSTKLEDSAMYFCASSEVRSSNQPQHFGDGTRLSIL.

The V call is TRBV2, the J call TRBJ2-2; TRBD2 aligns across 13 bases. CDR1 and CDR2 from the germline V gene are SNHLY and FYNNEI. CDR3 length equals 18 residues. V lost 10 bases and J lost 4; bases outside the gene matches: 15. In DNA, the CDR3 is TGTGCCATAGGGACTAGCGGGATAGGGTTCGATTCCACCGGGGAGCTGTTTTTT. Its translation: CAIGTSGIGFDSTGELFF. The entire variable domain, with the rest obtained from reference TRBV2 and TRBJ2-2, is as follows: EPEVTQTPSHQVTQMGQEVILRCVPISNHLYFYWYRQILGQKVEFLVSFYNNEISEKSEIFDDQFSVERPDGSNFTLKIRSTKLEDSAMYFCAIGTSGIGFDSTGELFFGEGSRLTVL.